A single sample gave rise to the 5 T cell receptor beta chains below, sequenced in a study of blood T cell repertoires in COVID-19. Data came from immunoSEQ multiplex PCR; TCRdb stores just in-frame clones and leaves some out. The sample records 150,000 to 200,000 clones, 89% being singletons. Sequenced input: peripheral blood. The receptors derive from a man aged 40-49 years with acute or convalescent COVID-19.

V is TRBV5-6 and J is TRBJ2-3; D perhaps matches TRBD2 (7 bases). Per the germline V gene, CDR1 is SGHDT and CDR2 is YYEEEE. Between the trimmed V and J ends, which lost 0 bases and 4 bases, there was a span of 12 bases. The CDR3 contains 15 residues. CDR3 amino acids: CASSLGGGAADTQYF. The CDR3 DNA sequence: TGTGCCAGCAGCTTGGGTGGGGGGGCCGCAGATACGCAGTATTTT.

V usage is TRBV28 and J usage is TRBJ1-1, with D possibly TRBD1 on 6 matching bases. The V end lost 3 bases, the J end lost 4 bases, and 18 bases lay between the germline ends. The CDR3 sequence is 16 residues long. The germline V gene has CDR1 MDHEN and CDR2 SYDVKM. CDR3 loop: CASSFPTGSVGTEAFF. The CDR3 DNA follows: TGTGCCAGCAGTTTTCCCACAGGGAGTGTAGGCACTGAAGCTTTCTTT.

The chain carries TRBV18 and TRBJ2-1; D is unresolved. V lost 3 bases, J lost 4 bases, and 7 bases lay in between. Germline values: CDR1 KGHSH, CDR2 LQKENI. The CDR3 is 13 residues long. The CDR3 bases are TGTGCCAGCTCACCGACTGGTTACAATGAGCAGTTCTTC. As protein: CASSPTGYNEQFF.

The table lists this clone with a count of one. The chain has TRBV5-1 and TRBJ1-2; perhaps TRBD1 as D (6 bases). The CDR3 has 14 residues. Trimming removed 3 bases from V and 5 bases from J, with 14 bases in between. In germline, CDR1 is SGHRS, CDR2 YFSETQ. The CDR3 region is CASSSTGPTYGYTF. The DNA for the CDR3 is TGCGCCAGCAGCTCTACAGGGCCCACTTATGGCTACACCTTC.

The DNA of the CDR3 is TGTGCCACCAGCAGAGATGCCGGGGTTGGGCAGCCCCAGCATTTT. Amino acids: CATSRDAGVGQPQHF. The V gene is TRBV15, the J gene TRBJ1-5; unclear D gene. The CDR3 loop spans 15 amino acids. V shed 0 bases and J shed 7 bases, with 13 bases lying between them. Germline CDR1 is LNHNV and CDR2 is YYDKDF (reference sequence).